This TCR beta chain emerged from a study of cytomegalovirus exposure and HLA in healthy donors. V dropped 0 bases and J dropped 1 base, with 9 bases sitting between them. CDR3 size: 15 residues. Germline assignment: CDR1 ENHRY and CDR2 SYGVKD. This clone was counted only a few times. The PCR used 60 Vbeta and 13 Jbeta primers. Only in-frame clones appear in the TCRdb table, and some are missing; sequencing was by immunoSEQ multiplex PCR. The table has fewer than 200,000 clones, roughly four fifths seen once. The clonotype was recovered from a female donor in good health and CMV-seronegative. V usage is TRBV10-3 and J usage is TRBJ2-5; weak D call: TRBD2 (6 bases). The sequenced sample was PBMCs. CDR3 sequence: CAISESGGTQETQYF. The CDR3 DNA sequence: TGTGCCATCAGTGAGTCGGGAGGTACCCAAGAGACCCAGTACTTC.